The sequence of this TCR beta chain was determined in a study of cytomegalovirus exposure and HLA in healthy donors. Study results and limitations: It was approximately 160 TCR beta chains that were listed as cytomegalovirus-associated. It was in a later analysis that TCR association rates were seen to vary by HLA locus, highest for DRB1 and lowest for HLA-C. Reportedly, HLA-A and HLA-B alleles of most subjects were accurately predicted from TCR beta.

This clone showed up just once. Its antigen is unidentified. Primers: 60 Vbeta forward and 13 Jbeta reverse. Authors' analysis steps: Later analysis identified some 88 million unique TCR beta chains, about 10 million shared. Data came from immunoSEQ multiplex PCR; TCRdb stores just in-frame clones and leaves some out. Clone size and the V and J calls come from that table; the DNA yielded D and trimming. Of 100,000 to 120,000 clones listed, 74% were seen once; the top ten hold about 4%. Source material: PBMCs. The receptor's source is a woman aged 40 to 50 in good health and CMV-seropositive.

Written as DNA, the CDR3 is TGTGCCATCAGTGGTGGGACTAGCGGGAGCCGGGATACGCAGTATTTT. Protein: CAISGGTSGSRDTQYF. The chain couples TRBV10-3 to TRBJ2-3; 14 bases match TRBD2. CDR3 length: 16 residues. Trimming cost V 4 bases and J 6 bases; bases outside gene matches: 6. The germline gives CDR1 ENHRY, CDR2 SYGVKD.